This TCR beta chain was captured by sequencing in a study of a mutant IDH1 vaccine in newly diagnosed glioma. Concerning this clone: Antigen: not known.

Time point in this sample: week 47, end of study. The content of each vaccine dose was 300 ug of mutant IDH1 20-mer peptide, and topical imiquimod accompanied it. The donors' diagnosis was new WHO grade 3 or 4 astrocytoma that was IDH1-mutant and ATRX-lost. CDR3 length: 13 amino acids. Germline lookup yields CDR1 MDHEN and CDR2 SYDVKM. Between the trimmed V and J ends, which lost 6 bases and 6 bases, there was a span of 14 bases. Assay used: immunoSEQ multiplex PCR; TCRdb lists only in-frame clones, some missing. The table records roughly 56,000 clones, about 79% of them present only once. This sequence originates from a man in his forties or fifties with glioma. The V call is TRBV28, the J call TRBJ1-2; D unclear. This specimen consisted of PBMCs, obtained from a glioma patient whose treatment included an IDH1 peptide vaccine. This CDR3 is CASSDLRTDGYTF. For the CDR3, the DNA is TGTGCCAGCAGCGATCTGAGAACGGATGGCTACACCTTC.